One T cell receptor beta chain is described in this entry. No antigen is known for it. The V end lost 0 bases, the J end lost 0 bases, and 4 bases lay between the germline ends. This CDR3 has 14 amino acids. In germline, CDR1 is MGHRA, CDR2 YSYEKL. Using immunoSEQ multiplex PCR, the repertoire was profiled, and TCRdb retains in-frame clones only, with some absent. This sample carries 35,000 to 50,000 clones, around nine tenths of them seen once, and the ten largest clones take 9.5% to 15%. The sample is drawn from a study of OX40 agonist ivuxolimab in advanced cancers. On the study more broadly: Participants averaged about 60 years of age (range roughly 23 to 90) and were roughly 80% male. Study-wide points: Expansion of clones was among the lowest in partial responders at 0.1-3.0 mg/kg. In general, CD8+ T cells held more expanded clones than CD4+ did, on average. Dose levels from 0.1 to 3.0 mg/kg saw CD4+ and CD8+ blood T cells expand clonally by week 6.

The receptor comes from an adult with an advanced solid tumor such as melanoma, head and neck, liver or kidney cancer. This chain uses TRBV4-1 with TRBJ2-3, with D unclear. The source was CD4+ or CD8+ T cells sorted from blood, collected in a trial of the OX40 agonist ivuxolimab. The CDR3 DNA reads TGCGCCAGCAGCCAAGAGTTTAGCACAGATACGCAGTATTTT. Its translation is CASSQEFSTDTQYF.